Presented here are 23 T cell receptor beta chains from one specimen sequenced in a study of blood T cells in healthy people across ages. Primers used in a second PCR of roughly 6 to 11 cycles were a sample-barcoded 5' primer and a J-beta primer mix. MiXCR, run by TCRdb on the 5' RACE reads, gives a single entry per CDR3 protein. The table includes about 970,000 distinct CDR3 sequences, just over 50% detected once. Sequencing was done on a sample of blood. Receptors originate from a woman in her sixties in good health.

This clonotype was detected only a few times. The V gene is TRBV6-6, the J gene TRBJ1-4; D unresolved. V lost 5 bases and J lost 2, with 6 bases in between. CDR3 size: 13 residues. Germline lookup yields CDR1 MNHNY and CDR2 SVGAGI (reference sequence). CDR3 loop: CASSRKTNEKLFF. CDR3 in DNA: TGTGCCAGCAGTCGGAAGACTAATGAAAAACTGTTTTTT.

The V call is TRBV20-1, the J call TRBJ2-4, with D unresolved. The J call is doubtful: the DNA matches TRBJ2-7 better. Germline V lookup: CDR1 DFQATT, CDR2 SNEGSKA (reference sequence). The CDR3 has 12 amino acids. CDR3 loop: CSARGSDYEQYF. Here the CDR3 DNA reads TGCAGTGCTAGGGGATCGGACTACGAGCAGTACTTC.

This clonotype is a singleton in its sample. The CDR3 is CATSDDQYEQYF. As DNA, the CDR3 is TGTGCCACCAGTGATGACCAGTACGAGCAGTACTTC. The V and J genes are TRBV24-1 and TRBJ2-7; D is unresolved. V gave up 3 bases and J gave up 4 bases, with 6 bases separating them. Germline values: CDR1 KGHDR, CDR2 SFDVKD. There are 12 residues in the CDR3.

The rearrangement uses TRBV12-3 or TRBV12-4 and TRBJ2-3; D remains unclear. Trimming took off 6 bases at V and 4 bases at J, with 11 bases between the two ends. The CDR3 is made up of 13 amino acids. In nucleotides, the CDR3 is TGTGCCAGCAGCCTCAGAATCCCAGATACGCAGTATTTT. Protein sequence: CASSLRIPDTQYF.

The chain links TRBV20-1 to TRBJ1-5, with D uncertain. This CDR3 has 12 residues. V gave up 3 bases and J gave up 9 bases, with 12 bases separating them. Germline CDR1 is DFQATT and CDR2 is SNEGSKA (reference sequence). CDR3 loop: CSARAGLRPQHF. The CDR3 nucleotides read TGCAGTGCTAGGGCAGGCTTGCGGCCCCAGCATTTT.

The V gene is TRBV11-2, the J gene TRBJ2-4; 7 bases are shared with TRBD2. This CDR3 comprises 16 residues. The V and J ends lost 3 bases and 0 bases, in that order; junction bases with no gene match: 5. In germline, CDR1 is SGHAT, CDR2 FQNNGV. CDR3 residues: CASSFDGRLAKNIQYF. CDR3 nucleotides: TGTGCCAGCAGCTTTGACGGGAGGCTAGCCAAAAACATTCAGTACTTC.

V and J are TRBV7-9 and TRBJ2-5, with a possible D match to TRBD2 (6 bases). The J call may be mistaken, given a closer DNA end match to TRBJ2-7. Germline V gene lookup returns CDR1 SEHNR and CDR2 FQNEAQ (reference sequence). The CDR3 totals 13 residues. CDR3 in DNA: TGTGCCAGCAGCTTACGGGAGTCACGCGAGCAGTACTTC. This translates into CASSLRESREQYF.

This chain connects TRBV27 to TRBJ2-2; the D gene could be TRBD1 or TRBD2 (5 bases each). The V end lost 5 bases, the J end lost 4 bases, and 14 bases lay between the germline ends. The CDR3 is made up of 15 amino acids. Per germline, CDR1 MNHEY and CDR2 SMNVEV (reference sequence). The CDR3 here is CASSIGTPSTGELFF. CDR3 nucleotides: TGTGCCAGCAGTATAGGGACGCCCAGCACCGGGGAGCTGTTTTTT.

The V gene is TRBV5-1, the J gene TRBJ2-4; 7 bases are a match to TRBD1. Judging by the DNA end, TRBJ2-7 fits better; the J call may be wrong. Germline V CDR1 and CDR2: SGHRS, YFSETQ. This CDR3 is 13 amino acids long. As DNA, the CDR3 is TGCGCCAGCAGCTCCGGGACAGTCGGCGAGCAGTACTTC. This sequence encodes CASSSGTVGEQYF.

In its sample, this clonotype was seen a few times. The chain carries TRBV5-1 and TRBJ2-5, with D maybe TRBD1 (6 bases). Germline loops: CDR1 SGHRS, CDR2 YFSETQ. Trimming left V 4 bases short and J 3 bases short, with 13 bases between. This CDR3 is 14 amino acids long. Here the CDR3 DNA reads TGCGCCAGCAGCCCCCGGACAGCAAAAGAGACCCAGTACTTC. Translation: CASSPRTAKETQYF.

V gene TRBV2 combines with J gene TRBJ1-5; D might be TRBD1 (5 bases). Trimming took 4 bases from V and 7 from J, leaving 17 bases between them. This CDR3 contains 15 residues. CDR1 and CDR2 from the germline V gene are SNHLY and FYNNEI. CDR3 in amino acids: CASSGGEVGWQPQHF. The CDR3 DNA follows: TGTGCCAGCAGTGGGGGCGAGGTAGGATGGCAGCCCCAGCATTTT.

A few counts support this clonotype. The V and J genes are TRBV28 and TRBJ2-1; 11 bases map to TRBD2. The CDR3 runs to 17 residues. Trimming at V came to 5 bases and at J to 8 bases, leaving 14 bases not matched to a gene. Germline V gives CDR1 MDHEN, CDR2 SYDVKM. CDR3 sequence: CASSIPLLAGGSYEQFF. DNA for the CDR3: TGTGCCAGCAGTATCCCCCTCCTAGCGGGAGGAAGCTATGAGCAGTTCTTC. The entire variable domain, with the rest obtained from reference TRBV28 and TRBJ2-1, is as follows: DVKVTQSSRYLVKRTGEKVFLECVQDMDHENMFWYRQDPGLGLRLIYFSYDVKMKEKGDIPEGYSVSREKKERFSLILESASTNQTSMYLCASSIPLLAGGSYEQFFGPGTRLTVL.

The chain couples TRBV6-6 to TRBJ2-7; a weak D match, TRBD1 (6 bases). The germline V gene encodes CDR1 MNHNY and CDR2 SVGAGI (reference sequence). V lost 8 bases to trimming and J lost 1 base, with 9 bases between them. The CDR3 sequence is 12 residues long. The CDR3 reads CASQGRSYEQYF. The DNA of the CDR3 is TGTGCCAGCCAGGGGCGGTCCTACGAGCAGTACTTC.

In nucleotides, the CDR3 is TGTGCCAGCAGCCTAACAGCAGGTCCTAGCACAGATACGCAGTATTTT. Residues: CASSLTAGPSTDTQYF. This sequence joins TRBV21-1 and TRBJ2-3. TRBV21-1 is a listed pseudogene. The CDR3 extends over 16 amino acids.

This sequence joins TRBV20-1 and TRBJ2-7; no definite D call. The germline V gene has CDR1 DFQATT and CDR2 SNEGSKA (reference sequence). The CDR3 covers 11 residues. V was shortened by 2 bases and J by 7 bases, with 9 bases between the two germline ends. As DNA, the CDR3 is TGCAGTGCTAGAAACACCATTGAGCAGTACTTC. Protein: CSARNTIEQYF.

The rearrangement uses TRBV12-3 or TRBV12-4 and TRBJ1-6, with TRBD1 matching 8 bases. Trimming cost V 5 bases and J 7 bases; bases outside gene matches: 10. The CDR3 totals 16 residues. The CDR3 is CASSPGAGTGNSPLHF. DNA of the CDR3: TGTGCCAGCAGTCCCGGGGCGGGGACAGGCAATTCACCCCTCCACTTT.

On this clonotype: A junction end diverges from the germline sequence, so it may reflect a read error. This sequence joins TRBV5-1 and TRBJ2-5; D uncertain. CDR1 SGHRS and CDR2 YFSETQ come from the germline V gene. The CDR3 runs 14 residues. The CDR3: CASSLQDLQEAQYF. Here the CDR3 DNA reads TGCGCCAGCAGCTTGCAAGATCTACAAGAGGCCCAGTACTTC.

In this sample, this clonotype turned up a few times. The chain employs TRBV4-3 and TRBJ2-1; D is undetermined. This CDR3 comprises 16 residues. V lost 4 bases and J lost 3, with 16 bases in between. Germline-derived CDR1 and CDR2 are LGHNA and YSLEER. This chain's CDR3 is CASSPQAPTLYNEQFF. The CDR3 DNA follows: TGCGCCAGCAGCCCCCAGGCCCCTACCCTCTACAATGAGCAGTTCTTC.

This clonotype was detected a few times. The chain has TRBV12-3 or TRBV12-4 and TRBJ2-5; 14 bases are shared with TRBD2. The V segment lost 4 bases and the J segment 5 bases; nucleotides outside the gene matches: 6. The CDR3 totals 16 residues. The DNA of the CDR3 is TGTGCCAGCAGTTCCGGACTAGCGGGAGGTACTGAGACCCAGTACTTC. This gives the protein CASSSGLAGGTETQYF.

The chain is built from TRBV5-1 and TRBJ2-5, with 8 bases matching TRBD1. Germline CDR1 reads SGHRS; CDR2 reads YFSETQ. The CDR3 runs to 15 residues. V trimming: 4 bases; J trimming: 2 bases; junction bases outside the gene matches: 7. In DNA form, the CDR3 reads TGCGCCAGCAGCGGCAGGGGGCTACCTCAAGAGACCCAGTACTTC. The encoded protein is CASSGRGLPQETQYF. The entire variable domain, with the rest obtained from reference TRBV5-1 and TRBJ2-5, is as follows: KAGVTQTPRYLIKTRGQQVTLSCSPISGHRSVSWYQQTPGQGLQFLFEYFSETQRNKGNFPGRFSGRQFSNSRSEMNVSTLELGDSALYLCASSGRGLPQETQYFGPGTRLLVL.

This chain joins TRBV6-5 and TRBJ2-1; TRBD2 agrees at 8 bases. The CDR3 length is 15 residues. CDR1 and CDR2 from the germline V gene are MNHEY and SVGAGI. The V and J ends lost 7 bases and 2 bases, in that order; junction bases with no gene match: 7. For the CDR3, the DNA is TGTGCCAGCAACCCTGGCGGGAGGACCTACAATGAGCAGTTCTTC. Protein sequence: CASNPGGRTYNEQFF.

The rearrangement joins TRBV12-3 or TRBV12-4 to TRBJ2-7; D gene unclear. CDR3 length: 12 residues. The V end lost 6 bases, the J end lost 5 bases, and 11 bases lay between the germline ends. The CDR3 DNA reads as TGTGCCAGCAGCTTGAATCCCCACGAGCAGTACTTC. Encoded protein: CASSLNPHEQYF.

This clonotype was observed a handful of times. The chain links TRBV7-8 to TRBJ2-3; 11 nucleotides align to TRBD2. The CDR3 has 16 residues. CDR1 and CDR2 (germline): SGHVS, FQNEAQ. V was pared by 5 bases and J by 5 bases, with 9 bases of the junction left unmatched. This CDR3 is CASSLRLAGRGDTQYF. DNA for the CDR3: TGTGCCAGCAGCCTCCGACTAGCGGGACGGGGAGATACGCAGTATTTT.